This entry describes one T cell receptor beta chain. The data are from a study of radiation and T cells in renal cell carcinoma. The time point: baseline pretreatment blood. Treatment indicated: 15 Gy SBRT to primary tumor, nephrectomy 4 weeks later. The repertoire was sequenced with immunoSEQ multiplex PCR; TCRdb's copy has only in-frame clones and lacks some. The repertoire includes approximately 90,000 clones, less than 90% of them detected once, and over 6% sits in the top ten. Germline V lookup: CDR1 MDHEN, CDR2 SYDVKM. V dropped 5 bases and J dropped 10; count of bases not matched to a gene: 12. This CDR3 is built from 15 residues.

Source: blood, taken from a patient whose treatment included radiotherapy and nephrectomy. This chain joins TRBV28 and TRBJ1-2; 11 nucleotides match TRBD1. The sequence was collected from a man over 45 with renal cell carcinoma. The CDR3 here is CASSTPGQGARFYTF. CDR3 bases: TGTGCCAGCAGTACACCCGGACAGGGGGCACGGTTCTACACCTTC.